Listed below are T cell receptor beta chains from one sample, sequenced in a study of T cell responses to AZD1222 COVID-19 vaccine. Assay: immunoSEQ multiplex PCR; the TCRdb copy retains only in-frame clones and omits some. The sample carries 140,000 or so clones, more than 70% recorded once. Specimen: peripheral blood, collected 28 days after the second AZD1222 dose. All receptors come from an adult who received the AZD1222 COVID-19 vaccine. Each CDR3 is given with its conserved first and last residue. The D gene is left open where the match is weak. Expanded clones get a size class; other rows say once, few or many, or leave the size out.

j_gene | abundance | d_gene | v_gene | CDR3nt | CDR3aa
TRBJ1-1 | - | - | TRBV27 | TGTGCCAGCAGTTTTTTCCCCGGCAGGGGTGGCACTGAAGCTTTCTTT | CASSFFPGRGGTEAFF
TRBJ1-1 | - | - | TRBV29-1 | TGCAGCGTTGAAGATCACGGGTTAGGGGGGGCTTACACTGAAGCTTTCTTT | CSVEDHGLGGAYTEAFF
TRBJ1-4 | - | - | TRBV24-1 | TGTGCCACCAGTGATTCTCGGTCCGGGGCCTTTAATGAAAAACTGTTTTTT | CATSDSRSGAFNEKLFF
TRBJ2-1 | - | - | TRBV27 | TGTGCCAGCAGGGTTAGCTCCTACAATGAGCAGTTCTTC | CASRVSSYNEQFF
TRBJ2-7 | - | - | TRBV11-2 | TGTGCCAGCAGCTTCTTAGGCCAGGCCTACGAGCAGTACTTC | CASSFLGQAYEQYF
TRBJ1-1 | - | - | TRBV7-3 | TGTGCCAGCAGCTTACAACAGAACACTGAAGCTTTCTTT | CASSLQQNTEAFF
TRBJ1-2 | - | TRBD1 | TRBV28 | TGTGCCAGCACCGACAGGGGAGGCGGCTACACCTTC | CASTDRGGGYTF
TRBJ1-5 | - | - | TRBV6-2/TRBV6-3 | TGTGCCAGCAGTCTTACCTACAGTAGCAATCAGCCCCAGCATTTT | CASSLTYSSNQPQHF
TRBJ2-1 | - | TRBD2 | TRBV19 | TGTGCCAGTAGTCTCTGGAGGCTTAGCGGGTCCGACAATGAGCAGTTCTTC | CASSLWRLSGSDNEQFF
TRBJ2-3 | - | - | TRBV7-2 | TGTGCCAGCAGCTTTATAATCTGGTCTAGCACAGATACGCAGTATTTT | CASSFIIWSSTDTQYF
TRBJ1-5 | - | TRBD1 | TRBV24-1 | TGTGCCACCAGTGATTCGAAACAGGGGTATGGGCAGCCCCAGCATTTT | CATSDSKQGYGQPQHF
TRBJ2-5 | - | - | TRBV28 | TGTGCCAGCAGTGGAGGGAGTGATCGGGAGACCCAGTACTTC | CASSGGSDRETQYF
TRBJ1-1 | once | - | TRBV5-4 | TGTGCCAGCAGCTTGGGTAGCACTGAAGCTTTCTTT | CASSLGSTEAFF
TRBJ2-7 | - | - | TRBV7-8 | TGTGCCAGCAGCTTAGTCCGGCTTGGGTCCCGCGAGCAGTACTTC | CASSLVRLGSREQYF
TRBJ1-6 | once | TRBD1 | TRBV29-1 | TGCAGCGTCCAGAATGACAGGGATAATTCACCCCTCCACTTT | CSVQNDRDNSPLHF
TRBJ1-5 | - | - | TRBV2 | TGTGCCAGCAGTGAATCATCCGGGCGGGCCCAGCATTTT | CASSESSGRAQHF
TRBJ1-1 | once | - | TRBV6-4 | TGTGCCAGCAGCAGGGACTCCGCTAACACTGAAGCTTTCTTT | CASSRDSANTEAFF
TRBJ2-3 | - | TRBD2 | TRBV6-2/TRBV6-3 | TGTGCCAGCAGTCACCGGGCGGGAGTGGCAGATACGCAGTATTTT | CASSHRAGVADTQYF
TRBJ1-2 | - | - | TRBV5-1 | TGCGCCAGCAGCTTGGAACTGGGGGTAAACTATGGCTACACCTTC | CASSLELGVNYGYTF
TRBJ1-5 | once | - | TRBV2 | TGTGCCAGCAGGACTGTCAGTTCCAATCAGCCCCAGCATTTT | CASRTVSSNQPQHF
TRBJ1-6 | - | TRBD1 | TRBV10-3 | TGTGCCTCCGCGGTTTCAGGGGGAAGATCACCCCTCCACTTT | CASAVSGGRSPLHF
TRBJ2-7 | once | - | TRBV4-1 | TGCGCCAGCAGCCAAGGAAGGACAGATATCTACGAGCAGTACTTC | CASSQGRTDIYEQYF
TRBJ2-4 | - | - | TRBV6-2/TRBV6-3 | TGTGCCAGCAGCCTCATAGCGGACCTAGCCAAAAACATTCAGTACTTC | CASSLIADLAKNIQYF
TRBJ1-6 | few | - | TRBV3-1/TRBV3-2 | TGTGCCAGCAGCCCCGGGGGTTCACCCCTCCACTTT | CASSPGGSPLHF
TRBJ2-2 | - | TRBD1 | TRBV10-3 | TGTGCCATCAGCGAACCGGGACAGGGGACGGGGAACACCGGGGAGCTGTTTTTT | CAISEPGQGTGNTGELFF